This T cell receptor beta chain appears in the sequencing data of a study of T cell clonality in common variable immunodeficiency. Sequenced by immunoSEQ multiplex PCR; TCRdb stores in-frame clones only, minus some. Reported are approximately 35,000 clones, none seen only once; the ten largest carry approximately 6.8%. CDR3 size: 14 residues. CDR1 LNHDA and CDR2 SQIVND come from the germline V gene (reference sequence). Trimming removed 8 bases from V and 0 bases from J, with 8 bases in between. Study results and caveats: In common variable immunodeficiency, TCR beta chains reportedly carried fewer deletions and N-nucleotide insertions.

This clone came up a few times. Its cognate antigen is unknown. The read is 3 residues too short to cover the CDR3 end, so that end is filled in from the germline J gene. CVID meant reduced serum IgG, IgA and/or IgM plus specific antibody deficiency. The CVID group had more than 12 females and fewer than 35 males, mean age around 40. Replacement immunoglobulin had been given to every CVID subject for at least one year. The gene calls are TRBV19 and TRBJ2-6; the D is unclear. Specimen: peripheral blood mononuclear cells. The sequence was collected from a human donor with common variable immunodeficiency. The CDR3 is CASHSFSGANVLTF. The sequenced CDR3 bases are TGTGCCAGTCACAGCTTCTCTGGGGCCAACGTC. The full variable domain, rest sourced from reference TRBV19 and TRBJ2-6, is DGGITQSPKYLFRKEGQNVTLSCEQNLNHDAMYWYRQDPGQGLRLIYYSQIVNDFQKGDIAEGYSVSREKKESFPLTVTSAQKNPTAFYLCASHSFSGANVLTFGAGSRLTVL.